This section outlines one T cell receptor (beta chain) sequence together with its context. No cognate antigen has been identified for it. Within one base of it there is no much larger clone, and no base qualities were kept. This record comes from a study of T cells in Graves' hyperthyroidism and ophthalmopathy (dated by TCRdb to the late 2010s). For context, the study as a whole: Peripheral blood was collected at initial diagnosis, before any treatment. To identify distinguishing TCR V-J signatures, a discovery cohort of about a hundred patients was used, comprising approximately 40 with Graves' ophthalmopathy and roughly 60 with stable Graves' hyperthyroidism. Whether ophthalmopathy could be predicted prospectively was tested in an independent validation cohort made up of under 20 hyperthyroidism patients plus 17 patients who later progressed to ophthalmopathy. The roughly 100 discovery patients were randomly divided into training and test sets at a 7:3 ratio. In more than 5 Graves' hyperthyroidism patients, the study also compared T-cell repertoires from thyroid tissue with T-cell repertoires from blood. After blood sampling, hyperthyroidism patients were treated with methimazole at a starting dose of 30 mg daily, and ophthalmopathy patients were treated with high-dose intravenous methylprednisolone. The paper describes TCR Vbeta CDR3 sequencing of 135 peripheral blood samples, made up of about 40 ophthalmopathy patients, around 78 hyperthyroidism patients and 17 progressor patients. Overall results and qualifications from the work: Blood samples also contained most of the expanded thyroid clonotypes (frequency above 0.001), which suggests that blood repertoires may reflect thyroid immune responses. A model built on a 13 V-J signature distinguished ophthalmopathy from stable hyperthyroidism, reaching around 87% sensitivity and approximately 81% specificity in cross-validation and 80%/75% in testing. Sample size was not statistically predetermined, and blinding of investigators to group allocation was not performed. During validation, the model predicted progression to ophthalmopathy a median of about 6.3 months ahead of onset, with roughly 65% sensitivity and 72.22% specificity.

Relative to germline, V is 6 bases shorter and J is 5 bases shorter, with 14 bases between their ends. From a lookup of the germline V gene (reference sequence), CDR1 and CDR2 are DFQATT and SNEGSKA. The CDR3 sequence holds 14 residues, the cysteine and phenylalanine included. Only the CDR3 part of the read is kept: 42 bases, read in frame from the first base. Amplification of TCR beta CDR3 regions was carried out from RNA transcripts. The first round of RT-PCR for the TCR CDR3 was performed with the HTBI primer set and the Qiagen OneStep RT-PCR kit. The libraries were constructed in a second round of multiplex PCR and then size-selected and purified. Sequencing of the libraries was done on an Illumina HiSeq2000 using paired-end 100 bp reads. As for the authors' bioinformatics: SOAPnuke was used to process the raw data, throwing out any read that contained adapters or uncalled bases, had a mean Phred below 15, or lacked an exact constant-primer or identifier match. COPE v1.2.5 was used to merge the high-quality paired reads, and each unique nucleotide sequence was defined as a clonotype. MiTCR v1.1 was used to align clonotypes to the IMGT TRBV, TRBD and TRBJ reference segments. Analysis was restricted to V-J combinations with a frequency above 0.0001, which covered about 99% of repertoires. The TCS score was defined as F50 (clonal expansion) divided by E x V (chaos), with BLOSUM62-based TCRdist calculated between CDR3 peptides within each V-J. Welch's t-statistics and random forest reduced around 520 V-J features to 13, which were used in a naive Bayes classifier (R e1071). Using fastp trimming at Q25 and MiXCR clonotype assembly, TCRdb reanalyzed the public sequencing data and kept in-frame beta chains. Under each unique CDR3 protein, matching rows form one entry showing the most common genes and DNA. The V and J calls come from TCRdb's annotation, not from the publication. This sample lists around 600,000 distinct CDR3 sequences; more than 15% were detected once. The ten largest clones add up to 2.5% to 4% of the sample.

In the ophthalmopathy patients, disease was moderately to severely active, with a Clinical Activity Score of 3 or more, a NOSPECS grade of 4 or more, and a duration of less than 3 months. The study excluded patients with uncontrolled infections, other autoimmune diseases, pregnancy or lactation. Diagnoses were based on clinical symptoms, serum thyroxine and TRAb, thyroid ultrasound and orbital computed tomography. Ficoll-Paque density gradient centrifugation was used to isolate PBMCs from under 11 ml of fresh peripheral blood. Total RNA was extracted with Trizol reagent, and quality was checked on an Agilent 2100 Bioanalyzer.

Sequenced input: blood. This TCR derives from a woman between 40 and 55 years old with Graves' ophthalmopathy. The chain links TRBV20-1 with TRBJ1-6; the D gene lacks a confident call. The sequenced DNA: TGCAGTGCCCGCCCGTCGCAGAATAATTCACCCCTCCACTTT. It specifies CSARPSQNNSPLHF.